These 29 T cell receptor beta chains were all obtained from the same sample, sequenced in a study of regulatory dendritic cells for organ transplantation. TCRdb's table, derived via immunoSEQ multiplex PCR, lists solely in-frame clones and lacks some. The table has some 10,000 clones, roughly two thirds seen once. Sequencing input: memory CD8+ T cells from blood. Regarding subset: CD45RO+ memory T cells. Receptors were obtained from a human donor in good health.

This chain links TRBV15 with TRBJ2-3; TRBD2 aligns across 11 bases. This CDR3 contains 17 residues. Germline CDR1 LNHNV, CDR2 YYDKDF (reference sequence). After removal of 6 bases from V and 1 base from J, the junction contained 9 bases not matched to a gene. CDR3 protein: CATSPQLAGGGTDTQYF. The CDR3 DNA reads as TGTGCCACCAGTCCGCAGTTAGCGGGAGGGGGCACAGATACGCAGTATTTT.

V usage is TRBV28 and J usage is TRBJ1-5; D call uncertain. The CDR3 covers 15 residues. The germline CDR1 and CDR2 sequences are MDHEN and SYDVKM. V lost 4 bases and J 5 bases, leaving 15 bases between the germline ends. The chain's CDR3 is CASSSYKRAHQPQHF. As DNA, the CDR3 is TGTGCCAGCAGTTCATATAAGAGGGCTCATCAGCCCCAGCATTTT.

The V gene is TRBV12-5, the J gene TRBJ2-3, with 8 bases aligning to TRBD2. Germline V gene lookup returns CDR1 LGHNT and CDR2 FRNRAP. The CDR3 is made up of 15 amino acids. V gave up 6 bases and J gave up 5 bases; unmatched junction bases: 10. The DNA of the CDR3 is TGTGCTAGTGGCCAAACCGGGGGGGAGGAAGATACGCAGTATTTT. Its protein product is CASGQTGGEEDTQYF.

This clone was found once. The chain joins TRBV2 to TRBJ1-1; no definite D call. V shed 6 bases and J shed 6 bases, with 17 bases lying between them. This CDR3 is 14 amino acids long. The germline V gene encodes CDR1 SNHLY and CDR2 FYNNEI. CDR3 bases: TGTGCCAGCAGGACCCGGGCTTTGGCCGCTGAAGCTTTCTTT. Amino acid sequence: CASRTRALAAEAFF.

Remarks on this clone: One end of the junction fails to match germline, which may point to a read error. The chain joins TRBV27 to TRBJ1-2, with unresolved D. The CDR3 has 16 residues. In germline, CDR1 is MNHEY, CDR2 SMNVEV (reference sequence). The CDR3 loop is CATSVSPSTANYGYTF. The CDR3 region has the DNA TGTGCCACCAGTGTCTCACCATCCACGGCTAACTATGGCTACACCTTC.

This chain links TRBV7-2 with TRBJ2-1; D is ambiguous. Germline CDR1 is SGHTA and CDR2 is FQGNSA. V lost 3 bases and J 6 bases, leaving 6 bases between the germline ends. This CDR3 spans 12 amino acids. The CDR3, as DNA: TGTGCCAGCAGCTTCGACCGCAATGAGCAGTTCTTC. It encodes CASSFDRNEQFF.

V gene TRBV28 combines with J gene TRBJ2-7; 12 positions match TRBD1. Germline-derived CDR1 and CDR2 are MDHEN and SYDVKM. Trimming at V came to 2 bases and at J to 4 bases, leaving 15 bases not matched to a gene. CDR3 size: 19 residues. This CDR3 reads CASSLPPGTGGLLRYEQYF. The CDR3 DNA is TGTGCCAGCAGTTTACCCCCCGGGACAGGGGGCCTCCTGAGGTACGAGCAGTACTTC. The full variable domain, completed using reference TRBV28 and TRBJ2-7, is DVKVTQSSRYLVKRTGEKVFLECVQDMDHENMFWYRQDPGLGLRLIYFSYDVKMKEKGDIPEGYSVSREKKERFSLILESASTNQTSMYLCASSLPPGTGGLLRYEQYFGPGTRLTVT.

The CDR3 here is CASSDSVGGNTGELFF. Here the CDR3 DNA reads TGTGCCAGCAGTGACTCTGTGGGGGGGAACACCGGGGAGCTGTTTTTT. The chain recombines TRBV6-4 with TRBJ2-2; D is possibly TRBD2 (6 bases). The CDR3 consists of 16 residues. V lost 0 bases and J 1 base, leaving 9 bases between the germline ends. In germline, CDR1 is MRHNA, CDR2 SNTAGT.

The chain is built from TRBV4-1 and TRBJ1-6, with 10 bases identical to TRBD1. The germline V gene has CDR1 MGHRA and CDR2 YSYEKL. The CDR3 has 15 amino acids. Germline trimming cut 4 bases from V and 9 bases from J; bases unmatched to any gene: 6. DNA of the CDR3: TGCGCCAGCAGCCTAGGACAGGGGGTGGGTTCACCCCTCCACTTT. This sequence encodes CASSLGQGVGSPLHF.

The chain couples TRBV27 to TRBJ1-5; D may be TRBD1 (6 bases). This CDR3 region has 15 residues. Per germline, CDR1 MNHEY and CDR2 SMNVEV (reference sequence). The germline V and J ends were trimmed by 6 bases and 2 bases, with 14 bases remaining between them. The DNA of the CDR3 is TGTGCCAGCAGCCGGCAGGGGATAGGCAATCAGCCCCAGCATTTT. This encodes CASSRQGIGNQPQHF.

The V and J genes are TRBV9 and TRBJ1-6; D is ambiguous. The V gene's germline CDR1 is SGDLS and CDR2 YYNGEE. The V end lost 4 bases, the J end lost 6 bases, and 8 bases lay between the germline ends. CDR3 length equals 13 residues. The CDR3 region is CASSPWLNSPLHF. For the CDR3, the DNA is TGTGCCAGCAGCCCCTGGCTTAATTCACCCCTCCACTTT.

CDR3 sequence reads: CASSDWESSYNEQFF. The CDR3, as DNA: TGTGCCAGCAGTGATTGGGAGAGCTCCTACAATGAGCAGTTCTTC. The rearrangement uses TRBV6-1 and TRBJ2-1, with TRBD2 as a possible D gene (5 bases). The CDR3 has 15 residues. Germline CDR1 reads MNHNS; CDR2 reads SASEGT. Trimming took off 3 bases at V and 0 bases at J, with 9 bases between the two ends.

V usage is TRBV7-8 and J usage is TRBJ2-1; D is undetermined. In germline, CDR1 is SGHVS, CDR2 FQNEAQ. This CDR3 is built from 12 residues. V lost 2 bases and J 15 bases, leaving 14 bases between the germline ends. In nucleotides, the CDR3 is TGTGCCAGCAGCTTATTTAGCCGTAGCCCGTTCTTC. It yields the protein CASSLFSRSPFF.

The chain has TRBV6-6 and TRBJ2-3; 10 bases agree with TRBD2. The germline gives CDR1 MNHNY, CDR2 SVGAGI (reference sequence). This CDR3 region has 15 residues. J was trimmed by 2 bases and V by 9 bases; bases with no gene match: 8. CDR3 residues: CASTSGVFSTDTQYF. CDR3 sequence (DNA): TGTGCCAGTACTAGCGGGGTTTTTTCCACAGATACGCAGTATTTT.

This clone was recorded a few times. The chain carries TRBV18 and TRBJ2-7; 11 nucleotides line up with TRBD1. V lost 8 bases and J lost 4; bases outside the gene matches: 4. The germline gives CDR1 KGHSH, CDR2 LQKENI. The CDR3 totals 13 residues. CDR3 coding DNA: TGTGCCAGCCTGGGACAGGGGGGATACGAGCAGTACTTC. This translates into CASLGQGGYEQYF.

This clone was seen a few times. CDR3 nucleotide sequence: TGTGCCAGCTTGAGTGGGCTAGCGGGAGGGGATACGCAGTATTTT. Amino acids: CASLSGLAGGDTQYF. This chain links TRBV6-1 with TRBJ2-3, with TRBD2 matching 12 bases. Trimming at V came to 8 bases and at J to 6 bases, leaving 9 bases not matched to a gene. The CDR3 runs 15 residues. CDR1 and CDR2 (germline): MNHNS, SASEGT.

V gene TRBV27 combines with J gene TRBJ2-5, with a weak D call TRBD1 (6 bases). The J call may be incorrect, as the DNA end agrees better with TRBJ2-7. CDR1 MNHEY and CDR2 SMNVEV come from the germline V gene (reference sequence). The CDR3 loop spans 14 amino acids. The CDR3 reads CASSLLGAYHEQYF. CDR3 DNA sequence: TGTGCCAGCAGTTTATTGGGGGCTTACCACGAGCAGTACTTC.

In its sample, this clone was seen once. The chain joins TRBV4-1 to TRBJ1-5, with D unclear. This CDR3 comprises 13 residues. The germline gives CDR1 MGHRA, CDR2 YSYEKL. The germline V and J ends were trimmed by 4 bases and 4 bases, with 8 bases remaining between them. The chain's CDR3 is CASSPEPNQPQHF. The CDR3, as DNA: TGCGCCAGCAGCCCAGAACCTAATCAGCCCCAGCATTTT.

The gene calls are TRBV6-4 and TRBJ2-1, with 13 bases matching TRBD2. V lost 3 bases and J lost 7; bases outside the gene matches: 6. Germline-derived CDR1 and CDR2 are MRHNA and SNTAGT. This CDR3 is built from 16 residues. The CDR3 loop is CASSETGTSGDNEQFF. The CDR3 nucleotides are TGTGCCAGCAGTGAAACCGGGACTAGCGGGGATAATGAGCAGTTCTTC.

The table lists this clone with a few counts. The chain recombines TRBV6-4 with TRBJ1-1; D not resolved. Germline CDR1 MRHNA, CDR2 SNTAGT. This CDR3 has 14 residues. V gave up 0 bases and J gave up 2 bases, with 7 bases separating them. The CDR3 DNA is TGTGCCAGCAGTGACTCAGGTGAAAACACTGAAGCTTTCTTT. Amino acids: CASSDSGENTEAFF.

The chain has TRBV7-3 and TRBJ2-1, with 7 bases identical to TRBD2. Germline CDR1 reads SGHTA; CDR2 reads FQGTGA. CDR3 length: 15 residues. V was clipped by 5 bases and J by 7 bases; unmatched bases: 11. The CDR3 region has the DNA TGTGCCAGCAGCCTCGGCATGGGACTAAAGAATGAGCAGTTCTTC. It yields the protein CASSLGMGLKNEQFF.

This clone was seen only a few times. The CDR3, as DNA: TGTGCCAGCAGTGACGTACGGGAGTCGTACAATGAGCAGTTCTTC. The encoded protein is CASSDVRESYNEQFF. The chain carries TRBV2 and TRBJ2-1, with D possibly TRBD2 on 6 matching bases. The germline V gene encodes CDR1 SNHLY and CDR2 FYNNEI. V was cut by 3 bases and J by 4 bases, with 13 bases left in between. The CDR3 has 15 residues.

Turning to this clone: One end of the junction does not line up with germline, which may come from a read error. The chain is built from TRBV7-6 and TRBJ2-1; 10 nucleotides align to TRBD2. Per the germline V gene, CDR1 is SGHVS and CDR2 is FNYEAQ. The CDR3 loop spans 14 amino acids. The CDR3 is CASSLAGVGNEQFF. Written as DNA, the CDR3 is TGTGCCAGCAGCCTAGCGGGAGTAGGTAATGAGCAGTTCTTC.

This chain's CDR3 is CASSPQENTEAFF. The DNA of the CDR3 is TGTGCCAGCTCACCGCAGGAGAACACTGAAGCTTTCTTT. The chain uses TRBV18 and TRBJ1-1, with D uncertain. CDR1 KGHSH and CDR2 LQKENI come from the germline V gene. V was shortened by 3 bases and J by 1 base, with 6 bases between the two germline ends. The CDR3 is made up of 13 amino acids.

The chain uses TRBV7-9 and TRBJ2-1; 12 bases fit TRBD2. There are 16 residues in the CDR3. V lost 3 bases to trimming and J lost 1 base; unmatched junction nucleotides: 1. Germline CDR1 reads SEHNR; CDR2 reads FQNEAQ (reference sequence). The CDR3 DNA is TGTGCCAGCAGCTTTGGGACTAGCGGGTCCTACAATGAGCAGTTCTTC. This sequence encodes CASSFGTSGSYNEQFF.

J is TRBJ1-2 and V is TRBV4-2; TRBD1 matches at 9 bases. The ends lost 4 bases at V and 3 bases at J; junction bases unmatched: 6. The CDR3 length is 15 residues. CDR1 is LGHNA, CDR2 YNFKEQ, per germline. CDR3 sequence reads: CASSPRTGDDYGYTF. For the CDR3, the DNA is TGTGCCAGCAGCCCTAGGACAGGGGACGACTATGGCTACACCTTC.

This clone came up once. The chain is built from TRBV2 and TRBJ2-5, with D possibly matching TRBD2 (6 bases). CDR3 size: 15 residues. CDR1 SNHLY and CDR2 FYNNEI come from the germline V gene. Trimming removed 7 bases at V and 1 base at J, with 16 bases between. The CDR3 loop is CASMGDFILQETQYF. The CDR3 DNA sequence: TGTGCCAGCATGGGGGACTTCATCCTCCAAGAGACCCAGTACTTC.

The genes are TRBV27 and TRBJ2-7; D call uncertain. This CDR3 is 14 amino acids long. Trimming stripped 2 bases from V and 6 bases from J, with 14 bases between. Per the germline V gene, CDR1 is MNHEY and CDR2 is SMNVEV (reference sequence). The chain's CDR3 is CASSLAHLSGEQYF. The CDR3 bases are TGTGCCAGCAGTTTAGCCCATCTGTCGGGCGAGCAGTACTTC.

The chain recombines TRBV5-4 with TRBJ1-2, with TRBD1 matching 7 bases. The V segment lost 4 bases and the J segment 3 bases; nucleotides outside the gene matches: 3. CDR3 length: 13 amino acids. Germline V gene lookup returns CDR1 SGHNT and CDR2 YYREEE (reference sequence). CDR3 in DNA: TGTGCCAGCAGCCGCGGGACAGACTATGGCTACACCTTC. Residues: CASSRGTDYGYTF.